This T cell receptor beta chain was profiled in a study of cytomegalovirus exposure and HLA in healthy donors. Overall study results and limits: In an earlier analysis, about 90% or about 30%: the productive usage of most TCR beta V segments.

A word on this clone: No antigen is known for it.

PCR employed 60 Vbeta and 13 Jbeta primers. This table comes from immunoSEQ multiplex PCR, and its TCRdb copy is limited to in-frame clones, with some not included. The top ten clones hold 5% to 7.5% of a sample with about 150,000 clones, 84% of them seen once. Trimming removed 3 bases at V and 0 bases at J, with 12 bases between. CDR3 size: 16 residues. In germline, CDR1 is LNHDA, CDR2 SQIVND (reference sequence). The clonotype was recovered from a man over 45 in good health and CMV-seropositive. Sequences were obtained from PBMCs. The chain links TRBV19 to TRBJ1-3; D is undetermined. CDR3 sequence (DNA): TGTGCCAGTAGTATTTCCTTGGGAGGCTCTGGAAACACCATATATTTT. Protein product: CASSISLGGSGNTIYF.